This T cell receptor beta chain was captured by sequencing in a study of cytomegalovirus exposure and HLA in healthy donors (dated by TCRdb to about 2017). The study in broad terms: An earlier analysis of some 600 of the donors reported 250 to 300 Gb of sequence data and 117 million unique TCR beta sequences obtained from about 179 million T cells. An earlier analysis of some 500 of the donors applied high-throughput TCR beta sequencing to assess whether each TCR beta V gene segment acted as functional or pseudogenic. High-throughput TCR immunosequencing, statistical association of individual TCRs with disease status, and machine learning were combined to predict cytomegalovirus infection status. Around 320 gigabases of sequencing data and around 87 million unique TCR sequences were included in an early release covering several hundred HLA-typed donors. In a later genetic analysis, genome-wide SNP genotypes for about three fifths of the 666 donors were used, and that subset was treated as a discovery cohort. The aim of the study was to test whether cataloging public T cell receptors could identify signatures of past pathogen exposure. About five DR-DQ haplotypes were treated as single units for association and clustering because of strong linkage in the cohort. A separate validation cohort of some 130 different subjects was used in addition to the roughly 720-subject first cohort. In the later analysis, no new phenotypic data were used to find candidate immune exposures; instead, reliance was placed on TCR beta sequences and their occurrence across donors. A later analysis re-analyzed previously published TCR beta repertoires from 550 to 700 donors and added high-resolution HLA genotyping to study TCR occurrence patterns. Every repertoire in the discovery cohort had been generated on one and the same sequencing platform. Across some 400 genotyped donors of the cohort, an average of about 240,000 unique TCR beta nucleotide sequences per donor were sequenced, and roughly a sixth of those sequences were non-productive. Using immunosequencing, the study profiled T cell repertoires from around 670 subjects and related those repertoires to cytomegalovirus serostatus. The genetic ancestry cluster associated with self-reported Caucasian donors included 81% of the 300 to 400 genotyped donors. The number of donors typed differed by locus, with 629-630 for A, B, C, DRB1 and DQB1, approximately 500 for DQA1, approximately 580 for DPA1, and around 450 for DPB1. Class I and class II HLA loci were covered by the typing at four-digit resolution. Donor age, sex, ethnicity and CMV serostatus were compiled together with the repertoire data. The investigation overall reported the following: According to the authors, the approach could potentially be generalized to other disease states and immunological phenotypes. The only immune exposure information available for the cohort was CMV serostatus. In a later genetic analysis, fewer N-insertions in productive TCRs were reported among donors in an Asian-associated ancestry cluster than the roughly 700-donor mean. Across donors, most TCR sequences were observed very rarely, whereas some public TCRs were present in many individuals. A further reported finding was that TCR beta sequences accurately predicted the HLA-A and HLA-B alleles for most subjects in the first cohort. According to a later analysis, TCR association rates differed among HLA loci, with DRB1 alleles showing the most associated TCRs and HLA-C alleles showing the fewest. A few of the identified cytomegalovirus-associated TCR beta chains were confirmed in vitro to be specific for cytomegalovirus antigens. The 87-base-pair reads could not distinguish some IMGT-functional V segments, including TRBV6-2 and TRBV6-3, so those segments were excluded. Strong co-occurrence of HLA alleles, especially DR and DQ, made assigning TCR associations to individual alleles difficult. V-gene and J-gene trimming of TCR beta chains was associated with a missense DCLRE1C variant in a later genetic analysis, and the association was replicated in an independent cohort. Fewer than 20 rarely observed V segments, including chromosome 9 orphons, were excluded from the earlier analysis of several hundred of the donors because counts were too low. In an earlier analysis of about 540 of the donors, most TCR beta V segments were observed in productive rearrangements about 90% or about 30% of the time, broadly matching IMGT annotations. In a later analysis, several top co-occurrence clusters were reported to appear linked to parvovirus B19, influenza, CMV and Epstein-Barr virus. In both the original and validation cohorts, the classifier was reported to diagnose cytomegalovirus status with high specificity and sensitivity. Sequencing depth was assumed to be roughly uniform across donors in the presence/absence analyses, though that assumption may not hold. HLA typing was unavailable for some donors at each locus, so association tests used only the typed subset. In a later analysis, HLA-associated TCR beta chains were found to be more clonally expanded and to have lower generation probabilities than equally common non-associated chains. Correlated functional status among segregating V segments might be attributable to linkage disequilibrium, but an unknown experimental factor could not be ruled out. In the study, around 160 TCR beta chains were listed as associated with cytomegalovirus. A later analysis associated 16,951 TCR beta sequences with specific HLA alleles at a false discovery rate of 0.05. The cohort was sequenced for TCR beta chains only, and without alpha or paired-chain data the features that could be detected were limited. A group of highly shared sequence variants was considered likely to be a technical artifact of the sequencing pipeline. Most CMV-associated TCR beta chains appeared to be HLA-restricted in a later analysis, and the HLA associations seemed to be driven largely by CMV exposure.

In regard to this clone: The specificity of this receptor is unknown. No much larger clonotype is one base removed from it; base qualities were not supplied.

The method behind the library was the immunoSEQ multiplex PCR assay. For the multiplex PCR, a mixture combining 60 forward primers for TCR Vbeta segments and 13 reverse primers for TCR Jbeta segments was used. A multiplex PCR assay on genomic DNA amplified the CDR3 region of rearranged TCR beta genes. Amplified TCR beta libraries were sequenced as 87-base-pair reads on the Illumina HiSeq System. The paper's data handling went like this. Across the 640 or so repertoires, a later analysis counted tens of millions of unique TCR beta chains, 8.5 million to 12 million of which were shared by at least two donors. Raw reads were error-corrected and collapsed into unique sequences by a nearest-neighbor algorithm in which closely related sequences were merged to remove PCR and sequencing errors. To assign V, D and J gene segments, CDR3 sequences were aligned to IMGT reference sequences. For a sequence to be retained, at least a six-nucleotide match to both a V gene segment and a J gene segment was required. Rearrangements were classified as productive when the CDR3 lacked stop codons and remained in frame with V and J, and all other rearrangements were classified as non-productive. CDR3 was defined according to IMGT convention as the region running from the second conserved V-encoded cysteine to the conserved J-encoded phenylalanine. In an earlier analysis of roughly 610 of the donors, sequences lacking an unambiguous match to a single V gene segment were excluded. In an earlier analysis of some 590 of the donors, V segments were called functional above 56.7% productive rearrangements and were called segregating when the between-donor standard deviation exceeded 5%. A statistical classification framework was built to diagnose cytomegalovirus status from the catalog of TCR beta chain sequences. A later analysis assigned V and J genes by comparing TCR nucleotide sequences with IMGT/GENE-DB human TR gene sequences. A later analysis assigned CDR3 sequences and most-parsimonious VDJ recombination scenarios with the TCRdist pipeline. In a later analysis, every TCR beta chain was defined by the combination of its CDR3 amino acid sequence and its V-gene family, and reads without a unique V-gene family were dropped. To address suspected cross-contamination and a sequencing artifact, a later analysis removed roughly 580 highly shared, low-generation-probability nucleotide sequences. For each public chain, a later analysis derived a clonal expansion index from normalized ranks of inferred template counts within each repertoire. In a later analysis, generation probabilities were computed with a VDJ recombination model fitted to out-of-frame rearrangements, and the resulting probabilities were checked against IGoR. In a later analysis, TCR-TCR, TCR-HLA and TCR-CMV co-occurrence was scored with hypergeometric tests, and a repertoire-size bias correction was applied to TCR pairs. To estimate false discovery rates, a later analysis permuted the HLA or CMV assignments 20 times. In a later analysis, co-occurring TCRs were grouped using DBSCAN, with TCRdist sequence similarity added in when clustering inside HLA-allele-positive subsets. Co-occurrence clustering excluded repertoires with fewer than 30,000 or more than 120,000 public chains, plus five with anomalous nucleotide sharing. TCRdb re-hosts the immuneACCESS table, in-frame sequences only. Its copies lack some clones; in the studies checked, an unresolved V gene accounts for under half of them, and the cause for the rest is not known. V, J and clone size derive from that table, while D and trimming were established from the DNA sequence. Here the sample has 150,000 to 200,000 clones; 78% occur a single time. Jointly, the top ten make up under 7% of the sample.

Including cysteine and phenylalanine, the CDR3 has 14 amino acids. Only the CDR3 portion is preserved as DNA: 42 bases, with reading frame beginning at the first base. The germline V gene supplies CDR1 SGHDT and CDR2 YYEEEE. Relative to germline, V is 4 bases shorter and J is 5 bases shorter, with 16 bases between their ends. In total, 500 to 700 healthy bone marrow donors made up the cohort. All cohort members were sampled while nominally healthy, although unrecorded immune exposures were likely present. The donor was CMV seropositive and belonged to the group of over 250 seropositive cohort members. Every donor gave a peripheral blood sample, and the peripheral blood mononuclear cells from that sample were used for TCR beta sequencing. The Qiagen DNeasy Blood Extraction Kit was used to extract genomic DNA from the blood cell samples.

The receptor was isolated from a woman between 25 and 40 years old in good health and CMV-seropositive. The receptor chain draws on TRBV5-6 and TRBJ2-7; TRBD2 is perhaps the D gene, given 5 matching bases. The sequencing input was PBMCs. The CDR3: CASSPPGGPNEQYF. The nucleotide sequence is TGTGCCAGCAGCCCCCCAGGAGGCCCCAACGAGCAGTACTTC.